A single sample is the source of the 21 T cell receptor beta chains below, sequenced in a study of response to subunit inactivated influenza vaccine (dated by TCRdb to 2017 to 2018). The library came from RT-PCR. The reads were generated on an Illumina HiSeq 2500. TCRdb ran its own pipeline on the public reads, namely fastp trimming at Q25 and MiXCR clone calling, and kept in-frame beta chains. Rows with a matching CDR3 protein are joined into one entry that keeps the most common DNA and genes. Across this sample there are fewer than 550,000 distinct CDR3 sequences, with over 25% seen only once. Of the sample, approximately 2% falls within the top ten clones. The starting material was CD4+ T cells sorted from PBMCs, obtained less than 6 days after vaccination. These receptors came from a man between 45 and 60 years old who received an inactivated influenza vaccine. Donor details come from another sample of the same person, matched by shared clones.

The chain couples TRBV12-3 or TRBV12-4 to TRBJ2-7; 11 bases map to TRBD1. This CDR3 region has 11 residues. V shed 5 bases and J 10 bases; nucleotides not matched to a gene: 1. The CDR3 region has the DNA TGTGCCAGCAGTAGGACAGGGGGCCAGTACTTC. Amino acid sequence: CASSRTGGQYF.

The chain has TRBV20-1 and TRBJ2-7; 8 positions match TRBD2. In germline, CDR1 is DFQATT, CDR2 SNEGSKA (reference sequence). The ends lost 6 bases at V and 2 bases at J; junction bases unmatched: 9. The CDR3 length is 14 residues. The CDR3 coding sequence is TGCAGTGCAAGGGGACTAGACGATCCCTACGAGCAGTACTTC. This gives the protein CSARGLDDPYEQYF.

This clonotype was counted a few times. The V and J genes are TRBV18 and TRBJ2-7, with D tentatively TRBD2 (6 bases). Germline assignment: CDR1 KGHSH and CDR2 LQKENI. V lost 3 bases and J lost 3, with 12 bases in between. CDR3 length equals 14 residues. CDR3 loop: CASSPVAANYEQYF. As DNA, the CDR3 is TGTGCCAGCTCACCCGTAGCGGCGAACTACGAGCAGTACTTC. Variable domain in full (rest from reference TRBV18 and TRBJ2-7): NAGVMQNPRHLVRRRGQEARLRCSPMKGHSHVYWYRQLPEEGLKFMVYLQKENIIDESGMPKERFSAEFPKEGPSILRIQQVVRGDSAAYFCASSPVAANYEQYFGPGTRLTVT.

V is TRBV9 and J is TRBJ2-5; D perhaps matches TRBD1 (5 bases). V lost 1 base and J lost 2, with 9 bases in between. This CDR3 has 14 residues. The V gene's germline CDR1 is SGDLS and CDR2 YYNGEE. The chain's CDR3 is CASSVLQGQETQYF. The CDR3 DNA follows: TGTGCCAGCAGCGTATTGCAGGGACAAGAGACCCAGTACTTC.

This clonotype was recorded a few times. The gene calls are TRBV20-1 and TRBJ2-2, with 9 nucleotides matching TRBD2. CDR3 length: 13 residues. Per the germline V gene, CDR1 is DFQATT and CDR2 is SNEGSKA (reference sequence). V trimming: 3 bases; J trimming: 5 bases; junction bases outside the gene matches: 1. The CDR3 spells CSASTSGTGELFF. CDR3 bases: TGCAGTGCTAGCACTAGCGGGACCGGGGAGCTGTTTTTT.

Only a few counts were recorded for this clonotype. The chain is built from TRBV4-3 and TRBJ1-2, with D possibly TRBD1 on 5 matching bases. CDR3 size: 15 residues. The V end was cut by 0 bases, the J end by 2 bases, with 10 bases between. The germline gives CDR1 LGHNA, CDR2 YSLEER. CDR3 sequence: CASSQELGQNYGYTF. CDR3 nucleotides: TGCGCCAGCAGCCAAGAGCTGGGGCAGAACTATGGCTACACCTTC.

This chain links TRBV6-1 with TRBJ1-6, with D perhaps TRBD1 (5 bases). Trimming pared 8 bases from V and 8 bases from J, leaving 16 bases between. This CDR3 region has 14 residues. Germline lookup yields CDR1 MNHNS and CDR2 SASEGT. The CDR3 region is CASRMEQADSPLHF. CDR3 sequence (DNA): TGTGCCAGCCGAATGGAACAGGCGGATTCACCCCTCCACTTT.

The chain uses TRBV20-1 and TRBJ2-3; a weak D match, TRBD1 (6 bases). The V end lost 6 bases, the J end lost 14 bases, and 27 bases lay between the germline ends. Germline V gene sequence: CDR1 DFQATT, CDR2 SNEGSKA (reference sequence). The CDR3 loop spans 14 amino acids. The CDR3 here is CSAPSTGTRDRGYF. The CDR3 nucleotides read TGCAGTGCCCCAAGTACCGGGACACGCGACCGGGGGTATTTT.

The CDR3 reads CASSLLALAGVNEQFF. The CDR3, as DNA: TGTGCCAGCAGCTTGCTTGCACTAGCGGGAGTGAATGAGCAGTTCTTC. This rearrangement joins TRBV5-6 to TRBJ2-1; 11 nucleotides match TRBD2. In germline, CDR1 is SGHDT, CDR2 YYEEEE. The CDR3 spans 16 residues. J lost 7 bases, V lost 1 base, and 7 bases had no gene match.

This clonotype appeared a few times. The chain combines TRBV7-2 with TRBJ2-7; D not certain. The CDR3 runs 11 residues. V was cut by 4 bases and J by 4 bases, with 5 bases left in between. Germline V gives CDR1 SGHTA, CDR2 FQGNSA. DNA of the CDR3: TGTGCCAGCAGCTGGCAGTACGAGCAGTACTTC. This sequence encodes CASSWQYEQYF. Based on the CDR3 plus reference TRBV7-2 and TRBJ2-7, the full variable domain is GAGVSQSPSNKVTEKGKDVELRCDPISGHTALYWYRQSLGQGLEFLIYFQGNSAPDKSGLPSDRFSAERTGGSVSTLTIQRTQQEDSAVYLCASSWQYEQYFGPGTRLTVT.

Only a few counts were recorded for this clonotype. The chain links TRBV4-2 to TRBJ1-4; perhaps TRBD1 as D (5 bases). V shed 4 bases and J shed 2 bases, with 14 bases lying between them. The CDR3 consists of 16 residues. From germline, CDR1 is LGHNA and CDR2 YNFKEQ. The CDR3 nucleotides read TGTGCCAGCAGCCCCCGAGGGGCAACTACTAATGAAAAACTGTTTTTT. Residues: CASSPRGATTNEKLFF.

This chain joins TRBV24-1 and TRBJ2-1, with D possibly called TRBD1 or TRBD2 (5 bases each). V was trimmed by 5 bases and J by 0 bases, leaving 19 bases between them. CDR1 KGHDR and CDR2 SFDVKD come from the germline V gene. This CDR3 has 18 residues. CDR3 loop: CATSGSGPKRGSYNEQFF. Here the CDR3 DNA reads TGTGCCACCAGTGGGTCCGGGCCCAAGAGGGGCTCCTACAATGAGCAGTTCTTC.

The V call is TRBV14, the J call TRBJ2-1, with D possibly matching TRBD2 (5 bases). CDR3 length: 15 residues. Per germline, CDR1 SGHDN and CDR2 FVKESK. Trimming stripped 2 bases from V and 7 bases from J, with 15 bases between. The CDR3: CASSQHSASRNEQFF. The CDR3, as DNA: TGTGCCAGCAGCCAACATTCTGCTAGCAGGAATGAGCAGTTCTTC.

The V gene is TRBV7-2, the J gene TRBJ2-3; tentative D call: TRBD1 (6 bases). Trimming shortened V by 1 base and J by 14 bases, and 16 bases separated the two germline ends. The CDR3 extends over 13 amino acids. Germline loops: CDR1 SGHTA, CDR2 FQGNSA. The CDR3, as DNA: TGTGCCAGCAGCTTAGAATCACAGGGTGGGGCGTATTTT. It translates to CASSLESQGGAYF.

This clonotype was seen a handful of times. V and J are TRBV10-3 and TRBJ1-1, with 7 nucleotides matching TRBD1. The junction had 9 bases not matched to a gene; V was cut back by 6 bases and J by 2 bases. Germline V lookup: CDR1 ENHRY, CDR2 SYGVKD. The CDR3 is 15 amino acids. This CDR3 reads CAIRPGTAVNTEAFF. The CDR3 DNA reads as TGTGCCATCAGGCCCGGGACAGCAGTTAACACTGAAGCTTTCTTT.

The CDR3 reads CASSLVTGKGEQYF. CDR3 DNA sequence: TGTGCCAGCAGCTTAGTTACAGGGAAGGGCGAGCAGTACTTC. This rearrangement joins TRBV7-2 to TRBJ2-7; perhaps TRBD1 as D (6 bases). Germline assignment: CDR1 SGHTA and CDR2 FQGNSA. The CDR3 consists of 14 residues. The V and J ends lost 1 base and 6 bases respectively, with 13 bases between them. Filled out from reference TRBV7-2 and TRBJ2-7, the complete variable domain reads GAGVSQSPSNKVTEKGKDVELRCDPISGHTALYWYRQSLGQGLEFLIYFQGNSAPDKSGLPSDRFSAERTGGSVSTLTIQRTQQEDSAVYLCASSLVTGKGEQYFGPGTRLTVT.

The chain has TRBV28 and TRBJ2-7, with D perhaps TRBD2 (5 bases). The V end lost 3 bases, the J end lost 2 bases, and 14 bases lay between the germline ends. Looked up from germline, CDR1 is MDHEN and CDR2 is SYDVKM. This CDR3 region has 15 residues. The CDR3, as DNA: TGTGCCAGCAGTTTTTTCCGGGGTAGGGCCTACGAGCAGTACTTC. This gives the protein CASSFFRGRAYEQYF.

This clonotype occurred a few times. The chain recombines TRBV12-3 or TRBV12-4 with TRBJ1-6; D gene uncertain. This CDR3 spans 15 amino acids. Trimming stripped 1 base from V and 4 bases from J, with 8 bases between. Here the CDR3 reads CASSLGAAYNSPLHF. The CDR3 DNA reads as TGTGCCAGCAGTTTAGGGGCAGCATATAATTCACCCCTCCACTTT.

The chain uses TRBV10-3 and TRBJ1-1; no firm D call. This CDR3 is 15 amino acids long. Germline-derived CDR1 and CDR2 are ENHRY and SYGVKD. V was cut by 0 bases and J by 3 bases, with 11 bases left in between. This chain's CDR3 is CAISESIVKDTEAFF. The DNA for the CDR3 is TGTGCCATCAGTGAGTCGATTGTAAAGGACACTGAAGCTTTCTTT.

The chain couples TRBV6-2 or TRBV6-3 to TRBJ2-5, with D unclear. The CDR3 is made up of 13 amino acids. The V and J ends lost 6 bases and 5 bases respectively, with 13 bases between them. Germline V CDR1 and CDR2: MNHEY, SVGEGT. The CDR3 region is CASRRTRAETQYF. CDR3 in DNA: TGTGCCAGCAGGCGAACAAGGGCGGAGACCCAGTACTTC.

The chain recombines TRBV4-3 with TRBJ2-1; TRBD2 might be the D (5 bases). Germline values: CDR1 LGHNA, CDR2 YSLEER. This CDR3 has 15 residues. V was trimmed by 0 bases and J by 8 bases, leaving 14 bases between them. CDR3 nucleotides: TGCGCCAGCAGCCAAGATCTGGGAGAAGTCCATGAGCAGTTCTTC. This encodes CASSQDLGEVHEQFF.